This TCR beta chain was identified in a study of T-cell memory formation after mild COVID-19. Study-wide results and caveats: Pre-infection memory carried some responding clones, suggesting that cross-reactive memory joined. Contracting CD4+ clones were located mainly in CM and EM, and CD8+ clones in EMRA.

TCRdb redid the calling of the 5' RACE reads with MiXCR, one entry per CDR3 protein. The sample records roughly 250,000 distinct CDR3 sequences, roughly 15% being singletons. Of note for this clonotype: Its antigen is unknown.

CDR1 and CDR2 from the germline V gene are SNHLY and FYNNEI. CDR3 length equals 13 residues. V gave up 7 bases and J gave up 3 bases, with 12 bases separating them. The chain uses TRBV2 and TRBJ2-5, with D perhaps being TRBD1 or TRBD2 (6 bases each). The specimen was PBMCs or a T cell subset sorted from them (not recorded which). This sequence was found in a man aged 18 to 30 who had mild COVID-19 (a few samples of this study predate the infection). Cell type and time point are not known. The CDR3 coding sequence is TGTGCCAGCACGTCGGGGGCTAAAGAGACCCAGTACTTC. It translates to CASTSGAKETQYF.